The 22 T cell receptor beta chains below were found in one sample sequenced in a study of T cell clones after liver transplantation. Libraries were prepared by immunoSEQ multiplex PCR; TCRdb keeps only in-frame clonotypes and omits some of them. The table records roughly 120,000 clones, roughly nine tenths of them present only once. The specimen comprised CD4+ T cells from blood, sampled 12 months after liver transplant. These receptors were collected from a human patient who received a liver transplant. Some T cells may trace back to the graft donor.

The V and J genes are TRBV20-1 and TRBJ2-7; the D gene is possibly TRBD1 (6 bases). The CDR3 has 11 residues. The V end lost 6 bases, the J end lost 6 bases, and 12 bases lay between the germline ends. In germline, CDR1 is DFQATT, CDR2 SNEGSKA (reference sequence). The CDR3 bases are TGCAGTGCCCCGACAGGCGGCGAGCAGTACTTC. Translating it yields CSAPTGGEQYF.

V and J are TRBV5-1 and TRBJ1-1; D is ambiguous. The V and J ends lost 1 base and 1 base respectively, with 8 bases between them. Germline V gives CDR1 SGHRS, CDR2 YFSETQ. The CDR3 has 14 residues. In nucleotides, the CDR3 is TGCGCCAGCAGCTTGATGGACGGGAACACTGAAGCTTTCTTT. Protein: CASSLMDGNTEAFF. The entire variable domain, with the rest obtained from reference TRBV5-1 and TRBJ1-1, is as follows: KAGVTQTPRYLIKTRGQQVTLSCSPISGHRSVSWYQQTPGQGLQFLFEYFSETQRNKGNFPGRFSGRQFSNSRSEMNVSTLELGDSALYLCASSLMDGNTEAFFGQGTRLTVV.

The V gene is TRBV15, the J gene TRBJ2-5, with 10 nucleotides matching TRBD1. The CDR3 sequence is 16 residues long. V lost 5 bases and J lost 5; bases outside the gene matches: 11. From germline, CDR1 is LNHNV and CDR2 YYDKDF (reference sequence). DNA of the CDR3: TGTGCCACCAGCCGGGTAGACAGGGGGCGACCGGAGACCCAGTACTTC. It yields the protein CATSRVDRGRPETQYF.

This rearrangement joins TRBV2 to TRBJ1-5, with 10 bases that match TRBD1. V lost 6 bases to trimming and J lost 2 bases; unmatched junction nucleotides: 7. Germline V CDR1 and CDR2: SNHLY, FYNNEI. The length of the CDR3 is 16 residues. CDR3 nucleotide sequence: TGTGCCAGCAGCAAAGAAGGACAGGGGGGCAATCAGCCCCAGCATTTT. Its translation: CASSKEGQGGNQPQHF.

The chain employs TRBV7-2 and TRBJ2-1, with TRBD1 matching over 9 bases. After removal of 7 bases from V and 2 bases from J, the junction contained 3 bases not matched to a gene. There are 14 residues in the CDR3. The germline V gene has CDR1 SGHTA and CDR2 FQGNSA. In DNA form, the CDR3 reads TGTGCCAGCACCCGACAGGGGGCCTACAATGAGCAGTTCTTC. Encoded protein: CASTRQGAYNEQFF.

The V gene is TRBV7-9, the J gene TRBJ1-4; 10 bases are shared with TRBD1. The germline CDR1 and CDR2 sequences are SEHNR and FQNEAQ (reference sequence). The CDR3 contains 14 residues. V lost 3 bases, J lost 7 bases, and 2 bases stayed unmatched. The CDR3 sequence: CASSLGTGVEKLFF. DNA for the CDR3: TGTGCCAGCAGCTTGGGGACAGGGGTTGAAAAACTGTTTTTT.

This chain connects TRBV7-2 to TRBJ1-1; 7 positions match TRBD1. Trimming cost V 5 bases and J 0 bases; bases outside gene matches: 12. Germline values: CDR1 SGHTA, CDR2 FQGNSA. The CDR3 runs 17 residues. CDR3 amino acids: CASSSRYPGQMNTEAFF. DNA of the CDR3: TGTGCCAGCAGCAGCCGATATCCGGGACAGATGAACACTGAAGCTTTCTTT.

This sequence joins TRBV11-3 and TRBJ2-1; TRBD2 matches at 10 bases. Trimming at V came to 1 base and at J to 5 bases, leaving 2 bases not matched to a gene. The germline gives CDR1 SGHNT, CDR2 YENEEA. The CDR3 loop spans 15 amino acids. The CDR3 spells CASSLASGSHNEQFF. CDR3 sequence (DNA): TGTGCCAGCAGCTTAGCTAGCGGGAGCCACAATGAGCAGTTCTTC. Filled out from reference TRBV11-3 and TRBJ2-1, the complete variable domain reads EAGVVQSPRYKIIEKKQPVAFWCNPISGHNTLYWYLQNLGQGPELLIRYENEEAVDDSQLPKDRFSAERLKGVDSTLKIQPAELGDSAVYLCASSLASGSHNEQFFGPGTRLTVL.

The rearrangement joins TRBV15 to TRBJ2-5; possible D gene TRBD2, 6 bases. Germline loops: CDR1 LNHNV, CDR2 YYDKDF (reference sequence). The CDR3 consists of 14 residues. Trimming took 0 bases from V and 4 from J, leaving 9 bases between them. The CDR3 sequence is CATSRDPGRETQYF. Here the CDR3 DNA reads TGTGCCACCAGCAGAGATCCCGGGAGAGAGACCCAGTACTTC.

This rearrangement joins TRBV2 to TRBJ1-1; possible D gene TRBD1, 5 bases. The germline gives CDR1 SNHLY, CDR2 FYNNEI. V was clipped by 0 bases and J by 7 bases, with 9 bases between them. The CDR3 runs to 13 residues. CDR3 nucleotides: TGTGCCAGCAGTGAAGCCGCAACAGGTGAAGCTTTCTTT. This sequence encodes CASSEAATGEAFF.

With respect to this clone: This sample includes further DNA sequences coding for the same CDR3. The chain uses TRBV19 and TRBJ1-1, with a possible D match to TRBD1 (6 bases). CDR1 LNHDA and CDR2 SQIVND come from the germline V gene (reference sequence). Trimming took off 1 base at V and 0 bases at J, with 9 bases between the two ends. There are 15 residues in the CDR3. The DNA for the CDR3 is TGTGCCAGTAGTATAGGAGGGACACTGAACACTGAAGCTTTCTTT. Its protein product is CASSIGGTLNTEAFF.

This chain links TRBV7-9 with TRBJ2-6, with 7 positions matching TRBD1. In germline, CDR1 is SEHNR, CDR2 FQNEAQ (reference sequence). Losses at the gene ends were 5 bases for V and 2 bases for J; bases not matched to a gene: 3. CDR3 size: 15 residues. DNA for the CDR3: TGTGCCAGCAGCCGACAGGGAGCTGGGGCCAACGTCCTGACTTTC. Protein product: CASSRQGAGANVLTF. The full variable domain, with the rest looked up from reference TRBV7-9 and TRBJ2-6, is DTGVSQNPRHKITKRGQNVTFRCDPISEHNRLYWYRQTLGQGPEFLTYFQNEAQLEKSRLLSDRFSAERPKGSFSTLEIQRTEQGDSAMYLCASSRQGAGANVLTFGAGSRLTVL.

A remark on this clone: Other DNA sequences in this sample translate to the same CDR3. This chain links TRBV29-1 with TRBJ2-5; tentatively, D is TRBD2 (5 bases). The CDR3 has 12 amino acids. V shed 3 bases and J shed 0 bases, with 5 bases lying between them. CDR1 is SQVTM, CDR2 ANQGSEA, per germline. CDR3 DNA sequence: TGCAGCGTTGACGGGAACCAAGAGACCCAGTACTTC. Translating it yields CSVDGNQETQYF.

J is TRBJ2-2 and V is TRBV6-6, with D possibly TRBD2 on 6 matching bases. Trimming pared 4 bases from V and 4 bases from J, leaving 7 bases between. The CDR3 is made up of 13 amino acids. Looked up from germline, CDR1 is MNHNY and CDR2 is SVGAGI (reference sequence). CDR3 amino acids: CASSSGGTGELFF. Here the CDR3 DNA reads TGTGCCAGCAGTTCCGGGGGCACCGGGGAGCTGTTTTTT.

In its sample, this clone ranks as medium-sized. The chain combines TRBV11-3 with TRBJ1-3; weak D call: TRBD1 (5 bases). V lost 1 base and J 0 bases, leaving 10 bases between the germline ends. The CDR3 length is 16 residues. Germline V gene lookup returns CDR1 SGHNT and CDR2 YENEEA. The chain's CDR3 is CASSLVSDTSGNTIYF. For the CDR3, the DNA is TGTGCCAGCAGCTTAGTATCGGACACCTCTGGAAACACCATATATTTT.

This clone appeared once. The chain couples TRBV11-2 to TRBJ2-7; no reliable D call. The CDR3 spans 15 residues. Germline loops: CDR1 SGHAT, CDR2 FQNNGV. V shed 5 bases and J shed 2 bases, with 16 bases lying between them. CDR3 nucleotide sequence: TGTGCCAGCAGCCTCGAGAGACACGGAACCTACGAGCAGTACTTC. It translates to CASSLERHGTYEQYF.

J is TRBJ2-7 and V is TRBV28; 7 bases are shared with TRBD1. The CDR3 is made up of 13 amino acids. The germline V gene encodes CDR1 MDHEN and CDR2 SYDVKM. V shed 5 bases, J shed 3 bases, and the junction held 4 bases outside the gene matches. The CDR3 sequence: CASSNQGVYEQYF. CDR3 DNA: TGTGCCAGCAGTAACCAGGGGGTCTACGAGCAGTACTTC.

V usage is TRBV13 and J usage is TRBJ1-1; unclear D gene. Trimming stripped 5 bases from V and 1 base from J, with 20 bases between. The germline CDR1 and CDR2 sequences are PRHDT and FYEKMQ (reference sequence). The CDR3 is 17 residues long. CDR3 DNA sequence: TGTGCCAGCAGCGCATACTGGAGTTTAGGGAAGAACACTGAAGCTTTCTTT. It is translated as CASSAYWSLGKNTEAFF. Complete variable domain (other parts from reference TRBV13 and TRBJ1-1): AAGVIQSPRHLIKEKRETATLKCYPIPRHDTVYWYQQGPGQDPQFLISFYEKMQSDKGSIPDRFSAQQFSDYHSELNMSSLELGDSALYFCASSAYWSLGKNTEAFFGQGTRLTVV.

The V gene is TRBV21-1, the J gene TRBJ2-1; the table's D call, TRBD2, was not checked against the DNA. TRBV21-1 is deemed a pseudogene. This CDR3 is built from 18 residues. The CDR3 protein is CASSTPGTSGSPYNEQFF. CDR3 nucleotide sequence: TGTGCCAGCAGCACACCCGGGACTAGCGGGAGCCCCTACAATGAGCAGTTCTTC.

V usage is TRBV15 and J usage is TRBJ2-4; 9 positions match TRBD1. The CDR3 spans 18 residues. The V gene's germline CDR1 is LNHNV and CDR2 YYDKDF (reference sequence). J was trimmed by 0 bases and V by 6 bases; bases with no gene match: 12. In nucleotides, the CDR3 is TGTGCCACCAGTATGGACAGGGGTGTACCCCTAGCCAAAAACATTCAGTACTTC. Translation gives CATSMDRGVPLAKNIQYF.

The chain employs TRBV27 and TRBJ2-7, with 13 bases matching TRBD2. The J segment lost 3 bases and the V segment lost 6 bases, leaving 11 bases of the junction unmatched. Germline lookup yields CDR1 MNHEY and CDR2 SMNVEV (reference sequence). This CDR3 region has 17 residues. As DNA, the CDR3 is TGTGCCAGCAGCCCCCGACAAGGACTAGCGGGAGTCTACGAGCAGTACTTC. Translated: CASSPRQGLAGVYEQYF.

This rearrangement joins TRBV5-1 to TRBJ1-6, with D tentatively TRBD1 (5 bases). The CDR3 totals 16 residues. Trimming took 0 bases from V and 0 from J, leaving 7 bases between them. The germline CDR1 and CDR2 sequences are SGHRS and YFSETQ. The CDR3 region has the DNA TGCGCCAGCAGCTTGGTGACAGCCTCCTATAATTCACCCCTCCACTTT. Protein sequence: CASSLVTASYNSPLHF.